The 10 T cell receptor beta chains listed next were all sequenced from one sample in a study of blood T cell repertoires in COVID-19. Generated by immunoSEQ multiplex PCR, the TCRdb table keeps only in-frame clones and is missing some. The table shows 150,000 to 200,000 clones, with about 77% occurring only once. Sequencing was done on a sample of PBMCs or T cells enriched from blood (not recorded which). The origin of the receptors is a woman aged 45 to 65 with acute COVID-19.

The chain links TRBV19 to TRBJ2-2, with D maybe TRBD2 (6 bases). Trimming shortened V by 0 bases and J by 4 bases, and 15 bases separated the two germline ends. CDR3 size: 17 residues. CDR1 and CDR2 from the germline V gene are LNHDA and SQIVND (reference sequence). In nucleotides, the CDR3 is TGTGCCAGTAGTATAGAGGTCGGGTGGGGGGTCACCGGGGAGCTGTTTTTT. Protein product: CASSIEVGWGVTGELFF.

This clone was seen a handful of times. The DNA for the CDR3 is TGTGCCAGCACCGTCGGGGGGTACACTGAAGCTTTCTTT. Its translation: CASTVGGYTEAFF. The chain recombines TRBV6-5 with TRBJ1-1; D is possibly TRBD1 (5 bases). V lost 7 bases and J lost 3, with 12 bases in between. The CDR3 has 13 residues. Germline CDR1 and CDR2: MNHEY and SVGAGI.

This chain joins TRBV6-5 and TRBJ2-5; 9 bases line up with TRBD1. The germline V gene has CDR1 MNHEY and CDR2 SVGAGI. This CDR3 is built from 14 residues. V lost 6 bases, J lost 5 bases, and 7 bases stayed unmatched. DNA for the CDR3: TGTGCCAGCAGCCCCGGGACAGGGAGGGAGACCCAGTACTTC. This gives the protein CASSPGTGRETQYF.

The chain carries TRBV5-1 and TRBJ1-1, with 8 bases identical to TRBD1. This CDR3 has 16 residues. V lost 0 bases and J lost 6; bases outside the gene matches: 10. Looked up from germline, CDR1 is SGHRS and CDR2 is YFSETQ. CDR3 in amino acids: CASSLGGRGRVSEAFF. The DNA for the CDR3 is TGCGCCAGCAGCTTGGGTGGCAGGGGGCGCGTATCTGAAGCTTTCTTT.

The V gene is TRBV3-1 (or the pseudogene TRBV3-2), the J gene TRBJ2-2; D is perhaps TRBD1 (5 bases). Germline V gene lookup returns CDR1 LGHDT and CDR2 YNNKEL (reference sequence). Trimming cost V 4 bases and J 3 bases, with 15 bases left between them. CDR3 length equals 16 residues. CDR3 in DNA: TGTGCCAGCAGCCCATCCGAGCAGGGTTACACCGGGGAGCTGTTTTTT. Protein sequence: CASSPSEQGYTGELFF.

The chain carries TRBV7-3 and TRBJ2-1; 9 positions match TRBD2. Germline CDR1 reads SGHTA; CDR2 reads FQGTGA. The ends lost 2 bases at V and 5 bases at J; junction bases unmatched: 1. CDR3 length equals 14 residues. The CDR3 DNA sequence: TGTGCCAGCAGCTTAGGACTAGCGCACAATGAGCAGTTCTTC. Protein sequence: CASSLGLAHNEQFF.

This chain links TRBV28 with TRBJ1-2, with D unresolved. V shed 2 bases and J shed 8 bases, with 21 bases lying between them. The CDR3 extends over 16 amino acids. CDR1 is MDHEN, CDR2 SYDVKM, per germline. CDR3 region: CASSLVSGRGGVGYTF. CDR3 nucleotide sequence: TGTGCCAGCAGTTTAGTTTCAGGTCGGGGAGGTGTGGGCTACACCTTC.

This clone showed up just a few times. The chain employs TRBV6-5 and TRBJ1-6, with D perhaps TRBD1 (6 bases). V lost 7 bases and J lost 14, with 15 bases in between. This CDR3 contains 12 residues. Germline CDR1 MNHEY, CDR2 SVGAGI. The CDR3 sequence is CASTGQGITLHF. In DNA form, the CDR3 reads TGTGCCAGCACGGGACAAGGAATTACCCTCCACTTT.

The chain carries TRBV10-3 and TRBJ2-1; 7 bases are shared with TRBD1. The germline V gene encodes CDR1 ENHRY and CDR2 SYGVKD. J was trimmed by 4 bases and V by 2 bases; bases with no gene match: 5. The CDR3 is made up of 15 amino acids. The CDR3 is CAISERDSFYNEQFF. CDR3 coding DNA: TGTGCCATCAGTGAGAGGGACAGTTTTTACAATGAGCAGTTCTTC.

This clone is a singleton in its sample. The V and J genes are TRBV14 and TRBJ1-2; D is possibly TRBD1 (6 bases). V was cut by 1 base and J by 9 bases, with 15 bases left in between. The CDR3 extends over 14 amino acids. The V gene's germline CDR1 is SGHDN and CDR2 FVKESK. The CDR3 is CASSQAGVEYSYTF. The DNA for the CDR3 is TGTGCCAGCAGCCAAGCAGGGGTCGAGTATAGCTACACCTTC.